Following are 30 T cell receptor beta chains from one sample sequenced in a study of blood T cells in healthy people across ages. A second PCR, run for about 7 to 11 cycles, used a sample-barcoded 5' primer plus a J-beta primer mix. TCRdb processed the 5' RACE reads anew with MiXCR; each CDR3 protein has one entry. The table records roughly 1,500,000 distinct CDR3 sequences, about 35% of them present only once. Sequenced input: blood. Receptors originate from a woman younger than 45 in good health.

The chain couples TRBV6-6 to TRBJ2-4; D possibly corresponds to TRBD1 (6 bases). The DNA end is a closer match to TRBJ2-7, so the J assignment may be wrong. Germline CDR1 and CDR2: MNHNY and SVGAGI (reference sequence). The CDR3 runs to 15 residues. CDR3 DNA sequence: TGTGCCAGCGGTCAGAGACAGGACACCAACTACGAGCAGTACTTC. Amino acid sequence: CASGQRQDTNYEQYF.

The V gene is TRBV4-1, the J gene TRBJ1-4, with D possibly matching TRBD1 (6 bases). Per the germline V gene, CDR1 is MGHRA and CDR2 is YSYEKL. There are 16 residues in the CDR3. V dropped 0 bases and J dropped 8 bases, with 16 bases sitting between them. CDR3 nucleotide sequence: TGCGCCAGCAGCCAAGAATGGGCAGGGGTGGGGGAAAAACTGTTTTTT. It is translated as CASSQEWAGVGEKLFF.

This clonotype was recorded at least ten times. The rearrangement joins TRBV20-1 to TRBJ1-4, with D uncertain. Germline V gene sequence: CDR1 DFQATT, CDR2 SNEGSKA (reference sequence). The CDR3 length is 15 residues. Between the trimmed V and J ends, which lost 0 bases and 3 bases, there was a span of 11 bases. The CDR3 is CSARDLRVSNEKLFF. CDR3 DNA sequence: TGCAGTGCTAGAGATCTAAGGGTATCTAATGAAAAACTGTTTTTT.

The gene calls are TRBV6-1 and TRBJ2-5; perhaps TRBD2 as D (5 bases). The length of the CDR3 is 15 residues. Germline assignment: CDR1 MNHNS and CDR2 SASEGT. The ends were cut back, 2 bases at V and 4 bases at J, with 14 bases in the middle. DNA for the CDR3: TGTGCCAGCAGTGAATTGGGAGCAGGATTAGAGACCCAGTACTTC. This encodes CASSELGAGLETQYF.

The chain joins TRBV29-1 to TRBJ2-7, with 9 bases that match TRBD1. This CDR3 spans 15 amino acids. V was pared by 4 bases and J by 0 bases, with 7 bases of the junction left unmatched. Germline CDR1 is SQVTM and CDR2 is ANQGSEA. CDR3 bases: TGCAGCGTTGTACTGGGACAGGGATTCTCCTACGAGCAGTACTTC. Translating gives CSVVLGQGFSYEQYF.

The sample holds a few counts of this clonotype. The chain has TRBV6-2 or TRBV6-3 and TRBJ2-7; 7 bases map to TRBD2. The CDR3 spans 14 residues. The germline V gene has CDR1 MNHEY and CDR2 SVGEGT. Trimming removed 9 bases from V and 0 bases from J; junction bases left unmatched: 8. For the CDR3, the DNA is TGTGCCAGTCGAAGCGGGACGAGCTCCTACGAGCAGTACTTC. Amino acids: CASRSGTSSYEQYF.

Many counts were recorded for this clonotype. The gene calls are TRBV29-1 and TRBJ2-7; 7 bases line up with TRBD2. CDR3 length: 14 residues. Trimming removed 4 bases from V and 0 bases from J; junction bases left unmatched: 6. The germline V gene encodes CDR1 SQVTM and CDR2 ANQGSEA. Here the CDR3 DNA reads TGCAGCGTTGCCTACGGGGGGAGCTCCTACGAGCAGTACTTC. Protein: CSVAYGGSSYEQYF.

The V gene is TRBV2, the J gene TRBJ2-3; 9 nucleotides match TRBD1. The germline V gene has CDR1 SNHLY and CDR2 FYNNEI. This CDR3 contains 17 residues. V gave up 2 bases and J gave up 2 bases; unmatched junction bases: 8. The CDR3 here is CASSERMTGGLTDTQYF. The CDR3 region has the DNA TGTGCCAGCAGTGAAAGGATGACAGGGGGGCTCACAGATACGCAGTATTTT.

In this sample, this clonotype turned up a few times. The chain employs TRBV4-1 and TRBJ1-1; D not certain. Germline assignment: CDR1 MGHRA and CDR2 YSYEKL. The CDR3 has 12 amino acids. V shed 6 bases and J shed 8 bases, with 13 bases lying between them. CDR3 bases: TGCGCCAGCAGTTACCCGGGTTCGGAAGCTTTCTTT. It yields the protein CASSYPGSEAFF.

The chain is built from TRBV27 and TRBJ2-5; D tentatively fits TRBD1 or TRBD2 (5 bases each). This CDR3 is built from 15 residues. Germline CDR1 and CDR2: MNHEY and SMNVEV (reference sequence). V was clipped by 5 bases and J by 5 bases, with 18 bases between them. CDR3 sequence (DNA): TGTGCCAGCAGTGACCGGACTGTTTGGGGGGAGACCCAGTACTTC. This translates into CASSDRTVWGETQYF.

This clonotype was found a few times. The chain uses TRBV5-6 and TRBJ1-1, with D possibly being TRBD1 (5 bases). This CDR3 is 14 amino acids long. Germline CDR1 and CDR2: SGHDT and YYEEEE. The V end lost 3 bases, the J end lost 0 bases, and 9 bases lay between the germline ends. The DNA of the CDR3 is TGTGCCAGCAGCTGGGGAGGGGTGAACACTGAAGCTTTCTTT. The encoded protein is CASSWGGVNTEAFF.

The chain couples TRBV20-1 to TRBJ2-1; 11 bases are shared with TRBD2. Per the germline V gene, CDR1 is DFQATT and CDR2 is SNEGSKA (reference sequence). The junction had 7 bases not matched to a gene; V was cut back by 1 base and J by 8 bases. CDR3 length: 15 residues. The DNA of the CDR3 is TGCAGTGCTAGAGTGGGGACTAGCGGAGGGGATGAGCAGTTCTTC. Residues: CSARVGTSGGDEQFF.

The V gene is TRBV3-1, the J gene TRBJ1-4; no reliable D call. Germline CDR1 reads LGHDT; CDR2 reads YNNKEL (reference sequence). Trimming took off 4 bases at V and 7 bases at J, with 13 bases between the two ends. The length of the CDR3 is 14 residues. The DNA of the CDR3 is TGTGCCAGCAGCCGACGGGATGGCAGTGAAAAACTGTTTTTT. This codes for CASSRRDGSEKLFF.

The gene calls are TRBV6-5 and TRBJ2-1; a possible D gene is TRBD1 (7 bases). The CDR3 sequence is 15 residues long. Germline CDR1 and CDR2: MNHEY and SVGAGI. Deletions cut 0 bases from V and 9 bases from J, with 15 bases between. The CDR3 coding sequence is TGTGCCAGCAGTTACTCACAGGGGAGGTTAACTGAGCAGTTCTTC. It yields the protein CASSYSQGRLTEQFF.

The chain joins TRBV29-1 to TRBJ1-2, with D unresolved. Germline V lookup: CDR1 SQVTM, CDR2 ANQGSEA. V was pared by 5 bases and J by 4 bases, with 11 bases between. The CDR3 totals 12 residues. CDR3 sequence: CSVLRHGYGYTF. CDR3 bases: TGCAGCGTTTTGCGACACGGCTATGGCTACACCTTC.

This chain joins TRBV29-1 and TRBJ1-1; D gene uncertain. The V gene lost 4 bases and the J gene lost 4 bases, with 7 bases spanning the gap. There are 11 residues in the CDR3. The germline gives CDR1 SQVTM, CDR2 ANQGSEA. The CDR3 spells CSVADFTEAFF. DNA of the CDR3: TGCAGCGTTGCGGATTTCACTGAAGCTTTCTTT.

This clonotype was counted between two and nine times. The V and J genes are TRBV12-3 or TRBV12-4 and TRBJ2-7; either TRBD1 or TRBD2 may supply D (5 bases each). The V end was cut by 8 bases, the J end by 0 bases, with 20 bases between. The CDR3 runs to 16 residues. The CDR3, as DNA: TGTGCCAGCCCTTACCCCGGGGCAAGCGGCTCCTACGAGCAGTACTTC. Encoded protein: CASPYPGASGSYEQYF.

There are a few counts of this clonotype. The chain joins TRBV12-3 or TRBV12-4 to TRBJ2-1; possibly TRBD2 for D (7 bases). V was cut by 2 bases and J by 6 bases, with 8 bases left in between. There are 13 residues in the CDR3. The CDR3 nucleotides are TGTGCCAGCAGTTTACGGGGGGCCAATGAGCAGTTCTTC. Amino acids: CASSLRGANEQFF.

This clonotype appeared many times. The rearrangement links TRBV29-1 to TRBJ2-1; TRBD2 matches 14 bases. V shed 6 bases, J shed 6 bases, and the junction held 4 bases outside the gene matches. There are 14 residues in the CDR3. Germline V CDR1 and CDR2: SQVTM, ANQGSEA. CDR3 residues: CSVGGTSGGNEQFF. CDR3 DNA: TGCAGCGTGGGGGGGACTAGCGGGGGCAATGAGCAGTTCTTC.

The chain links TRBV28 to TRBJ2-1; tentatively, D is TRBD2 (7 bases). The germline gives CDR1 MDHEN, CDR2 SYDVKM. The CDR3 loop spans 19 amino acids. The V end was cut by 0 bases, the J end by 1 base, with 19 bases between. CDR3 nucleotide sequence: TGTGCCAGCAGTTTATGGGAGGGGGGGTCGAAAGGTTCCTACAATGAGCAGTTCTTC. Translating it yields CASSLWEGGSKGSYNEQFF.

This sequence joins TRBV9 and TRBJ2-4, with D maybe TRBD1 (7 bases). Trimming removed 5 bases from V and 3 bases from J, with 24 bases in between. The CDR3 extends over 18 amino acids. The germline V gene has CDR1 SGDLS and CDR2 YYNGEE. The CDR3 sequence is CASRPGLRGDRGKNIQYF. CDR3 in DNA: TGTGCCAGCAGGCCCGGTCTCAGGGGGGACCGGGGCAAAAACATTCAGTACTTC.

Regarding this clonotype: A clone one base away is much larger, so this may be a read error. V gene TRBV7-2 combines with J gene TRBJ2-3; the D is unclear. The end of the DNA aligns better with TRBJ1-5, so the J call may be wrong. The germline CDR1 and CDR2 sequences are SGHTA and FQGNSA. There are 12 residues in the CDR3. This CDR3 reads CASDLTTDTQHF. The CDR3, as DNA: TGTGCCAGCGACCTTACCACAGATACGCAGCATTTT.

This chain joins TRBV28 and TRBJ2-7; TRBD1 or TRBD2 may be the D gene (5 bases each). The germline V gene encodes CDR1 MDHEN and CDR2 SYDVKM. V was cut by 4 bases and J by 6 bases, with 22 bases left in between. This CDR3 contains 16 residues. CDR3 sequence reads: CASSSPSGTVRAEQYF. CDR3 DNA: TGTGCCAGCAGTTCCCCCTCGGGGACCGTGAGAGCCGAGCAGTACTTC.

This clonotype occurred a few times. The chain has TRBV3-1 and TRBJ2-1; D remains ambiguous. Germline V gives CDR1 LGHDT, CDR2 YNNKEL (reference sequence). The CDR3 extends over 13 amino acids. The ends were cut back, 4 bases at V and 5 bases at J, with 9 bases in the middle. In DNA, the CDR3 is TGTGCCAGCAGCCCCCCGGGCCACAATGAGCAGTTCTTC. Its protein product is CASSPPGHNEQFF.

The chain is built from TRBV3-1 and TRBJ2-1; TRBD2 agrees at 12 bases. The ends lost 1 base at V and 10 bases at J; junction bases unmatched: 17. The CDR3 contains 19 residues. Germline values: CDR1 LGHDT, CDR2 YNNKEL (reference sequence). The DNA for the CDR3 is TGTGCCAGCAGCCAAGGACTAGCGGGGGCCACTCTCGACGGACGGGAGCAGTTCTTC. Its protein is CASSQGLAGATLDGREQFF.

This clonotype has just one count. The chain couples TRBV6-6 to TRBJ2-7; D is uncertain. Germline CDR1 and CDR2: MNHNY and SVGAGI (reference sequence). This CDR3 has 11 residues. Trimming removed 5 bases at V and 7 bases at J, with 9 bases between. CDR3 coding DNA: TGTGCCAGCAGTCCAGAGTGGGAGCAGTACTTC. It is translated as CASSPEWEQYF.

This clonotype has only a few counts. The rearrangement uses TRBV12-3 or TRBV12-4 and TRBJ2-5; 7 bases agree with TRBD2. V lost 4 bases, J lost 5 bases, and 10 bases stayed unmatched. The CDR3 is 15 amino acids. CDR3 sequence reads: CASSSPSGTWETQYF. In nucleotides, the CDR3 is TGTGCCAGCAGTTCCCCTAGCGGAACCTGGGAGACCCAGTACTTC.

The chain has TRBV28 and TRBJ1-5, with D uncertain. Trimming stripped 3 bases from V and 0 bases from J, with 9 bases between. Germline CDR1 is MDHEN and CDR2 is SYDVKM. The CDR3 has 15 amino acids. The CDR3 loop is CASSFWVDSNQPQHF. The DNA for the CDR3 is TGTGCCAGCAGTTTTTGGGTAGATAGCAATCAGCCCCAGCATTTT.

V and J are TRBV2 and TRBJ2-2, with 10 nucleotides matching TRBD2. This CDR3 contains 16 residues. V dropped 5 bases and J dropped 4; count of bases not matched to a gene: 7. Per the germline V gene, CDR1 is SNHLY and CDR2 is FYNNEI. The CDR3 reads CASSLSGGASTGELFF. The CDR3 region has the DNA TGTGCCAGCAGTTTGAGCGGGGGGGCCTCCACCGGGGAGCTGTTTTTT. Full variable domain (rest looked up from reference TRBV2 and TRBJ2-2): EPEVTQTPSHQVTQMGQEVILRCVPISNHLYFYWYRQILGQKVEFLVSFYNNEISEKSEIFDDQFSVERPDGSNFTLKIRSTKLEDSAMYFCASSLSGGASTGELFFGEGSRLTVL.

This clonotype was detected a few times. The chain employs TRBV6-1 and TRBJ2-5, with D possibly being TRBD1 (6 bases). Trimming stripped 5 bases from V and 3 bases from J, with 16 bases between. The CDR3 is made up of 15 amino acids. The V gene's germline CDR1 is MNHNS and CDR2 SASEGT. CDR3 loop: CASSKWGPQEETQYF. In DNA form, the CDR3 reads TGTGCCAGCAGTAAGTGGGGGCCGCAGGAAGAGACCCAGTACTTC.